The rows below give T cell receptor beta chains drawn from one sample of a study of blood T cell repertoires in COVID-19. The protocol was immunoSEQ multiplex PCR, while the TCRdb copy is restricted to in-frame clones and leaves out a portion. The sample lists 84,000 or so clones, more than 70% occurring once. Sequences were obtained from peripheral blood. The receptors here all came from an elderly man with active or convalescent COVID-19. Each CDR3 is given with its conserved first and last residue. The order of the fields is D gene, J gene, V gene, clone size, CDR3 DNA, CDR3 protein. A D gene is named only where the DNA matches it firmly. Where a row states a size, it is once, few, many or the class of an expanded clone; other rows omit it.

>TRBD1|TRBJ1-6|TRBV25-1|.
TGTGCCAGCAGTGAGGGGAGGACAGGCTATAATTCACCCCTCCACTTT
CASSEGRTGYNSPLHF
>TRBD2|TRBJ2-2|TRBV5-1|.
TGCGCCAGCAGAGCCCTTCCCGGGGCTAGCGGGAGTGATACCGGGGAGCTGTTTTTT
CASRALPGASGSDTGELFF
>.|TRBJ1-5|TRBV6-5|once
TGTGCCAGCAGCCCGCTCGCCGGCGGGGGGAGACCCCAGCATTTT
CASSPLAGGGRPQHF
>.|TRBJ1-2|TRBV4-3|.
TGCGCCAGCAGCCAAGATTTCACAGGCCGTGGCTACACCTTC
CASSQDFTGRGYTF
>.|TRBJ2-7|TRBV9|once
TGTGCCAGCAGCGTAGGCCTCGTTATGAGCGAGCAGTACTTC
CASSVGLVMSEQYF
>TRBD1|TRBJ2-4|TRBV7-9|.
TGTGCCAGCAGTATAACAGGGGCTGTGGACATTCAGTACTTC
CASSITGAVDIQYF
>TRBD1|TRBJ1-2|TRBV5-1|.
TGCGCCAGCAGCTCACCGGGACAGGGGGCAGCTAATGGCTACACCTTC
CASSSPGQGAANGYTF
>.|TRBJ2-3|TRBV5-6|.
TGTGCCAGCAGCTCCCCTGGAGGGTTGGGAGATACGCAGTATTTT
CASSSPGGLGDTQYF
>.|TRBJ1-3|TRBV4-3|.
TGCGCCAGCAGCCAAGGACTTAAGGCTGGAAACACCATATATTTT
CASSQGLKAGNTIYF
>TRBD2|TRBJ2-1|TRBV9|.
TGTGCCAGCAGCCCCCGAGCGGGGGTTACGAACAATGAGCAGTTCTTC
CASSPRAGVTNNEQFF
>TRBD1|TRBJ2-5|TRBV18|.
TGTGCCAGCTCACTCACCCCTGGCGGGACAGGGGGCCGAGAGACCCAGTACTTC
CASSLTPGGTGGRETQYF
>TRBD2|TRBJ2-3|TRBV6-5|.
TGTGCCAGCAGGACGGGGGGGGCAGATACGCAGTATTTT
CASRTGGADTQYF
>TRBD1|TRBJ1-6|TRBV4-1|.
TGCGCCAGCAGCCAACAAGGACAGGGAAATTCACCCCTCCACTTT
CASSQQGQGNSPLHF
>.|TRBJ2-5|TRBV7-9|.
TGTGCCAGCAGCTTAGGGCTTGCGGGGACCCAGTACTTC
CASSLGLAGTQYF
>.|TRBJ2-6|TRBV6-2/TRBV6-3|once
TGTGCCAGCAGTTACTCTTTTCTCTCTGGGGCCAACGTCCTGACTTTC
CASSYSFLSGANVLTF
>.|TRBJ1-2|TRBV3-1/TRBV3-2|.
TGTGCCAGCAGCCACGGGGGGACCCCTAACGGCTACACCTTC
CASSHGGTPNGYTF
>.|TRBJ1-1|TRBV19|.
TGTGCCAGTAGTATGTCCGGGGGATGGAACACTGAAGCTTTCTTT
CASSMSGGWNTEAFF
>TRBD1|TRBJ1-2|TRBV4-3|.
TGCGCCAGCAGCCAGACAGGGTTCAATGGCTACACCTTC
CASSQTGFNGYTF
>TRBD1|TRBJ2-4|TRBV15|.
TGTGCCACCAGCCGCGACAGGGACCTAGCCAAAAACATTCAGTACTTC
CATSRDRDLAKNIQYF
>.|TRBJ2-4|TRBV7-8|.
TGTGCCAGCAGCTTAGGACAGGTGGACAAAAACATTCAGTACTTC
CASSLGQVDKNIQYF
>TRBD2|TRBJ2-3|TRBV4-2|.
TGTGCCAGCAGCCAACTACTAGCGGGGTACACAGATACGCAGTATTTT
CASSQLLAGYTDTQYF
>TRBD2|TRBJ2-7|TRBV25-1|.
TGTGCCAGCAGTGAACCAGCCAGCGGGGGGGGCGAGCAGTACTTC
CASSEPASGGGEQYF
>.|TRBJ1-6|TRBV12-3/TRBV12-4|.
TGTGCCAGCAGGCGAATCGATAATTCACCCCTCCACTTT
CASRRIDNSPLHF
>TRBD1|TRBJ1-4|TRBV7-6|.
TGTGCCAGCAGCTTAGCGGACAGGGTTGCGGTCGCAGAAAAACTGTTTTTT
CASSLADRVAVAEKLFF
>TRBD2|TRBJ2-1|TRBV6-5|.
TGTGCCAGCAGTTCCAAGGGACTAGCGGGAAATGAGCAGTTCTTC
CASSSKGLAGNEQFF
>.|TRBJ2-2|TRBV19|few
TGTGCCAGTAGTCCCTACGGCGGGGACACCGGGGAGCTGTTTTTT
CASSPYGGDTGELFF
>.|TRBJ2-4|TRBV19|.
TGTGCCAGTAATTATAACAGGGGACTAGCCAAAAACATTCAGTACTTC
CASNYNRGLAKNIQYF
>.|TRBJ1-5|TRBV10-3|few
TGTGCCATCAGTGGGACAGCCTTTAATCAGCCCCAGCATTTT
CAISGTAFNQPQHF
>.|TRBJ2-3|TRBV7-2|.
TGTGCCAGCAGCCACGGTACGGATACGCAGTATTTT
CASSHGTDTQYF
>TRBD1|TRBJ2-2|TRBV7-2|.
TGTGCCAGCAGCCCACGACAGGGGGCTTTGGGCACCGGGGAGCTGTTTTTT
CASSPRQGALGTGELFF
>TRBD1|TRBJ2-7|TRBV5-1|.
TGCGCCAGCAGCCCACGACAGGGGGCAAGGGAGCAGTACTTC
CASSPRQGAREQYF
>TRBD1|TRBJ1-1|TRBV29-1|.
TGCAGCGTTGAAACCGGGACAGGGGTCACTGAAGCTTTCTTT
CSVETGTGVTEAFF
>.|TRBJ2-1|TRBV18|.
TGTGCCAGCTCACCACGCGGGGTCCGGGATGAGCAGTTCTTC
CASSPRGVRDEQFF
>TRBD1|TRBJ1-2|TRBV2|.
TGTGCCAGCAGCTTTGGGACAGGGGACGGCTACACCTTC
CASSFGTGDGYTF
>.|TRBJ1-2|TRBV7-9|.
TGTGCCAGCAGCTTTCCTACGACAGACAACTATGGCTACACCTTC
CASSFPTTDNYGYTF
>TRBD1|TRBJ2-6|TRBV30|.
TGTGCCTGGAGTACAGGGGCTGGGGCCAACGTCCTGACTTTC
CAWSTGAGANVLTF
>TRBD2|TRBJ2-3|TRBV11-2|once
TGTGCCAGCAGCTTAACGATAGCGGGAGTAAATACGCAGTATTTT
CASSLTIAGVNTQYF
>TRBD1|TRBJ2-3|TRBV5-1|.
TGCGCCAGCAGCTTGGAGGACAGGGCTAGCACAGATACGCAGTATTTT
CASSLEDRASTDTQYF
>.|TRBJ1-5|TRBV15|.
TGTGCCACCAGCCCCGGACACGGCAATCAGCCCCAGCATTTT
CATSPGHGNQPQHF
>.|TRBJ2-1|TRBV11-3|.
TGTGCCAGCAGCACCAGGAGCGGAGAGCAGTTCTTC
CASSTRSGEQFF
>.|TRBJ2-7|TRBV7-9|.
TGTGCCAGCAGCTTAGGGCCCCAGGGTGGCTACGAGCAGTACTTC
CASSLGPQGGYEQYF
>TRBD1|TRBJ1-1|TRBV7-3|.
TGTGCCAGCAGCTCTAAGCCTTGGGACAGTTTAGGAGCTTTCTTT
CASSSKPWDSLGAFF
>TRBD1|TRBJ2-7|TRBV12-3/TRBV12-4|.
TGTGCCAGCAACAAACAGGGGGCCATCGAGCAGTACTTC
CASNKQGAIEQYF
>.|TRBJ2-3|TRBV11-3|once
TGTGCCAGCAGCCCGGCGGGGGCGAGGGGCACAGATACGCAGTATTTT
CASSPAGARGTDTQYF
>.|TRBJ2-4|TRBV7-7|.
TGTGCTAGCAGCTTAGTGCAGCGGCCGCGTAAAAACATTCAGTACTTC
CASSLVQRPRKNIQYF
>.|TRBJ2-2|TRBV5-1|.
TGCGCCAGCAGCTTGGCCGCAGACACCGGGGAGCTGTTTTTT
CASSLAADTGELFF
>.|TRBJ2-7|TRBV28|once
TGTGCCAGCAGTTTGTCAGGGAGGTACGAGCAGTACTTC
CASSLSGRYEQYF
>.|TRBJ2-3|TRBV6-5|.
TGTGCCGCCAAGGGGGTCTTAAATACGCAGTATTTT
CAAKGVLNTQYF
>.|TRBJ2-7|TRBV7-9|.
TGTGCCAGCAGCTTAGCGGGCGGGCCCCGATCCTACGAGCAGTACTTC
CASSLAGGPRSYEQYF
>.|TRBJ1-1|TRBV18|.
TGTGCCAGCTCACCACTCAAAGCAGGGGATAATAATGAAGCTTTCTTT
CASSPLKAGDNNEAFF
>.|TRBJ2-1|TRBV27|.
TGTGCCAGCAGCCGGACAGCCTCCAACAATGAGCAGTTCTTC
CASSRTASNNEQFF
>.|TRBJ2-5|TRBV1|.
TGCACCAGGCGGCCGAGCGGGGGTCAGGCAGAGACCCAGTACTTC
CTRRPSGGQAETQYF
>.|TRBJ1-5|TRBV19|.
TGTGCCAGTAGGGGGCTCCTCGGTCAGCCCCAGCATTTT
CASRGLLGQPQHF
>TRBD1|TRBJ1-2|TRBV19|.
TGTGCCAGTAGGAACCGGGACAGGGGTTTCTATGGCTACACCTTC
CASRNRDRGFYGYTF
>TRBD1|TRBJ1-2|TRBV11-2|.
TGTGCCAGCAGCGTAAGACAGGGAAACGCGGGCTCTTATGGCTACACCTTC
CASSVRQGNAGSYGYTF
>.|TRBJ1-6|TRBV30|few
TGTGCCTGGAAAGGGGATTTCGCCTATAATTCACCCCTCCACTTT
CAWKGDFAYNSPLHF
>.|TRBJ2-2|TRBV4-1|few
TGCGCCAGCAGCCCCAGGGGCGCCCAGCTGTTTTTT
CASSPRGAQLFF